The T cell receptor (beta chain) described here comes from a study of cytomegalovirus exposure and HLA in healthy donors. Study-level background: Early on, a data release was issued that held 65 million to 100 million unique TCRs from HLA-typed donors. Study findings and constraints: What a later analysis showed was that several of the most significant clusters appeared linked to common viral pathogens. Productive status was seen about 90% or about 30% of the time for most TCR beta V segments in an earlier analysis.

Remarks on this clone: Its specificity is not known.

A multiplex PCR was run with 60 Vbeta primers and 13 Jbeta primers. TCRdb's table, derived via immunoSEQ multiplex PCR, lists solely in-frame clones and lacks some. The sample has approximately 210,000 clones; around 84% are singletons. This CDR3 contains 14 residues. J gave up 5 bases and V 4 bases, and 6 bases lay outside the gene matches. Germline CDR1 and CDR2: SGHRS and YFSETQ. Source material: PBMCs. The sequence was obtained from a woman aged 18-35 years in good health and CMV-seronegative. The chain has TRBV5-1 and TRBJ1-1, with TRBD1 identical over 9 bases. The CDR3 sequence is CASSRGQGGTEAFF. CDR3 DNA: TGCGCCAGCAGCCGGGGACAGGGAGGTACTGAAGCTTTCTTT.